This paragraph covers one TCR beta chain sequence. The CDR3 spans 13 residues. The germline V gene encodes CDR1 GTSNPN and CDR2 SVGIG (reference sequence). V gave up 0 bases and J gave up 0 bases, with 5 bases separating them. The data originate from a study of beta chain features in type 1 diabetes. The isolated RNA, all of it, was reverse transcribed, so expressed TCRB transcripts were what got sequenced. Sequenced by immunoSEQ multiplex PCR; TCRdb stores in-frame clones only, minus some. The sample yields 150,000 to 190,000 clones, roughly 11% seen once. The chain is built from TRBV30 and TRBJ2-5; D perhaps matches TRBD1 (5 bases). Sequencing was performed on central memory CD4+ T cells from blood. The source of this sequence is a man younger than 35 in good health. The CDR3 nucleotides are TGTGCCTGGAGTGTACAGGACCAAGAGACCCAGTACTTC. It translates to CAWSVQDQETQYF.